What follows is one TCR beta chain and its context. The antigen remains undetermined. The second PCR ran roughly 6 to 12 cycles with a sample-barcoded 5' primer and J-beta primers. TCRdb re-called the 5' RACE reads through MiXCR, storing one row per CDR3 protein. The top ten clones hold approximately 20% of a sample with about 1,000,000 distinct CDR3 sequences, around 45% of them seen once. This sample is part of a study of blood T cells in healthy people across ages. CDR1 ENHRY and CDR2 SYGVKD come from the germline V gene. This CDR3 is built from 13 residues. V was pared by 8 bases and J by 7 bases, with 9 bases of the junction left unmatched. Notes on the study in general: Expanded clonotype shifts may have been confounded, as the donors had an unknown CMV status.

This rearrangement joins TRBV10-3 to TRBJ1-2; 8 bases line up with TRBD1. The sequenced material came from blood. This receptor was obtained from a woman aged 60 to 75 in good health. The CDR3 DNA follows: TGTGCCATCTCCGGGACAGGTGATGGTGGCTACACCTTC. Translation gives CAISGTGDGGYTF.